This T cell receptor beta chain was obtained from a study of PD-L1 blockade in urothelial cancer. Sequenced by immunoSEQ multiplex PCR; TCRdb stores in-frame clones only, minus some. Here the sample spans 80,000 to 100,000 clones, roughly 82% being singletons. Losses at the gene ends were 5 bases for V and 1 base for J; bases not matched to a gene: 1. Germline CDR1 reads SEHNR; CDR2 reads FQNEAQ (reference sequence). The CDR3 has 15 residues. The gene calls are TRBV7-9 and TRBJ2-3, with TRBD2 matching over 12 bases. This sample comprised PBMCs, obtained around atezolizumab (anti-PD-L1) treatment. This receptor was identified in a man in his sixties or seventies with urothelial cancer. DNA of the CDR3: TGTGCCAGCAGCCCTAGCGGGGGGGGCACAGATACGCAGTATTTT. This gives the protein CASSPSGGGTDTQYF.